The 26 T cell receptor beta chains below all came from one sample that was sequenced in a study of cytomegalovirus exposure and HLA in healthy donors. Libraries were prepared by immunoSEQ multiplex PCR; TCRdb keeps only in-frame clonotypes and omits some of them. Of approximately 39,000 clones in the sample, around 93% were seen once. The source material was PBMCs. The source is a man aged 18-30 years in good health and CMV-seronegative.

V is TRBV9 and J is TRBJ2-1; 7 nucleotides line up with TRBD1. Germline CDR1 is SGDLS and CDR2 is YYNGEE. Trimming took 0 bases from V and 0 from J; bases not matched to a gene: 6. The CDR3 is made up of 17 amino acids. The chain's CDR3 is CASSVAKGASSYNEQFF. CDR3 sequence (DNA): TGTGCCAGCAGCGTAGCAAAGGGGGCTAGCTCCTACAATGAGCAGTTCTTC.

The chain joins TRBV5-6 to TRBJ2-7, with 9 bases that match TRBD1. The V and J ends lost 4 bases and 3 bases, in that order; junction bases with no gene match: 11. The CDR3 runs 16 residues. Germline V gives CDR1 SGHDT, CDR2 YYEEEE. The CDR3 sequence is CASSIFTGTGFYEQYF. The DNA of the CDR3 is TGTGCCAGCAGCATATTCACCGGGACAGGGTTCTACGAGCAGTACTTC. Combining the CDR3 with reference TRBV5-6 and TRBJ2-7 gives the whole variable domain DAGVTQSPTHLIKTRGQQVTLRCSPKSGHDTVSWYQQALGQGPQFIFQYYEEEERQRGNFPDRFSGHQFPNYSSELNVNALLLGDSALYLCASSIFTGTGFYEQYFGPGTRLTVT.

This chain uses TRBV27 with TRBJ2-5; 8 bases are shared with TRBD1. V dropped 5 bases and J dropped 5; count of bases not matched to a gene: 16. Germline-derived CDR1 and CDR2 are MNHEY and SMNVEV (reference sequence). There are 17 residues in the CDR3. The DNA for the CDR3 is TGTGCCAGCAGTACTCTCGGACAGGGCCCTCCCCGGGAGACCCAGTACTTC. Encoded protein: CASSTLGQGPPRETQYF.

The chain employs TRBV28 and TRBJ2-1, with 8 bases identical to TRBD2. Per the germline V gene, CDR1 is MDHEN and CDR2 is SYDVKM. The CDR3 has 15 amino acids. Losses at the gene ends were 7 bases for V and 7 bases for J; bases not matched to a gene: 12. CDR3 sequence: CASNSPGGPGNEQFF. For the CDR3, the DNA is TGTGCCAGCAACTCTCCGGGAGGGCCTGGGAATGAGCAGTTCTTC.

The rearrangement joins TRBV19 to TRBJ1-1; D might be TRBD1 (6 bases). The CDR3 loop spans 13 amino acids. CDR1 and CDR2 (germline): LNHDA, SQIVND (reference sequence). V was cut by 3 bases and J by 10 bases, with 15 bases left in between. CDR3: CASSMREGGLAFF. The CDR3 DNA sequence: TGTGCCAGTAGTATGAGGGAGGGGGGGCTAGCTTTCTTT.

This chain uses TRBV5-1 with TRBJ2-6; perhaps TRBD1 as D (6 bases). The V end was cut by 3 bases, the J end by 4 bases, with 17 bases between. Germline V lookup: CDR1 SGHRS, CDR2 YFSETQ. CDR3 length: 17 amino acids. CDR3 DNA: TGCGCCAGCAGCTCGAGCGTAACAGGGAGAGGGGCCAACGTCCTGACTTTC. Encoded protein: CASSSSVTGRGANVLTF.

The chain carries TRBV11-2 and TRBJ2-7; D gene unclear. The CDR3 loop spans 14 amino acids. The V and J ends lost 8 bases and 3 bases respectively, with 17 bases between them. The V gene's germline CDR1 is SGHAT and CDR2 FQNNGV. CDR3 DNA sequence: TGTGCCAGCGTCCTCTCTACCTCCTTCTACGAGCAGTACTTC. Its translation: CASVLSTSFYEQYF.

This clone was seen a few times. The V gene is TRBV11-2, the J gene TRBJ1-6; D may be TRBD1 (6 bases). The CDR3 runs 15 residues. V lost 4 bases and J lost 11, with 18 bases in between. From germline, CDR1 is SGHAT and CDR2 FQNNGV. The CDR3 protein is CASSSIRRGNPPLHF. The DNA for the CDR3 is TGTGCCAGCAGCTCCATCCGTAGGGGGAACCCACCCCTCCACTTT.

The gene calls are TRBV5-4 and TRBJ2-4; D is perhaps TRBD2 (6 bases). Trimming took 2 bases from V and 6 from J, leaving 15 bases between them. The CDR3 loop spans 15 amino acids. Per the germline V gene, CDR1 is SGHNT and CDR2 is YYREEE (reference sequence). The DNA for the CDR3 is TGTGCCAGCAGCTTTCGGGCGCTCGGGGGAAACATTCAGTACTTC. Translated: CASSFRALGGNIQYF.

This clone was seen just once. This sequence joins TRBV9 and TRBJ2-2; D might be TRBD2 (6 bases). Trimming pared 1 base from V and 4 bases from J, leaving 8 bases between. The CDR3 extends over 14 amino acids. Germline-derived CDR1 and CDR2 are SGDLS and YYNGEE. CDR3 sequence: CASSVTGSTGELFF. Here the CDR3 DNA reads TGTGCCAGCAGCGTAACCGGGAGCACCGGGGAGCTGTTTTTT.

This chain links TRBV28 with TRBJ1-1; tentative D call: TRBD1 (6 bases). CDR3 length: 16 amino acids. Looked up from germline, CDR1 is MDHEN and CDR2 is SYDVKM. Trimming cost V 6 bases and J 0 bases, with 17 bases left between them. Here the CDR3 DNA reads TGTGCCAGCAGAGTTTGGGGGGGCAGTCTGAACACTGAAGCTTTCTTT. This codes for CASRVWGGSLNTEAFF.

J is TRBJ1-4 and V is TRBV6-1; weak D call: TRBD1 (5 bases). The germline CDR1 and CDR2 sequences are MNHNS and SASEGT. The V and J ends lost 4 bases and 4 bases respectively, with 10 bases between them. The CDR3 runs to 14 residues. The CDR3 loop is CASSGGQGNEKLFF. The CDR3 region has the DNA TGTGCCAGCAGTGGGGGCCAGGGTAATGAAAAACTGTTTTTT.

This chain connects TRBV5-1 to TRBJ2-3, with D tentatively TRBD1 (6 bases). CDR1 is SGHRS, CDR2 YFSETQ, per germline. This CDR3 has 17 amino acids. V was clipped by 4 bases and J by 0 bases, with 18 bases between them. The chain's CDR3 is CASSIGNRVRSTDTQYF. DNA for the CDR3: TGCGCCAGCAGCATTGGAAACAGGGTCCGAAGCACAGATACGCAGTATTTT.

The J gene is TRBJ2-1, the V gene TRBV6-6, with TRBD2 identical over 10 bases. J lost 12 bases, V lost 0 bases, and 8 bases had no gene match. Germline-derived CDR1 and CDR2 are MNHNY and SVGAGI (reference sequence). This CDR3 has 15 amino acids. The CDR3 here is CASSYSASGGHWQFF. CDR3 nucleotide sequence: TGTGCCAGCAGTTACTCGGCTAGCGGGGGTCATTGGCAGTTCTTC.

The rearrangement joins TRBV11-2 to TRBJ2-7; TRBD2 matches at 8 bases. The CDR3 extends over 19 amino acids. Trimming removed 1 base from V and 0 bases from J; junction bases left unmatched: 14. CDR1 is SGHAT and CDR2 is FQNNGV in the germline V gene. The CDR3 loop reads CASSLVHSGSPRSSYEQYF. CDR3 coding DNA: TGTGCCAGCAGCTTAGTCCACAGCGGGAGCCCCAGGAGCTCCTACGAGCAGTACTTC.

The rearrangement joins TRBV2 to TRBJ2-3, with 12 bases fitting TRBD2. J was trimmed by 1 base and V by 4 bases; bases with no gene match: 0. The CDR3 is 15 residues long. Germline V CDR1 and CDR2: SNHLY, FYNNEI. CDR3 region: CASSGTSGGTDTQYF. The CDR3 DNA is TGTGCCAGCAGTGGGACTAGCGGGGGCACAGATACGCAGTATTTT.

The chain links TRBV6-1 to TRBJ1-5; TRBD1 matches at 8 bases. The germline CDR1 and CDR2 sequences are MNHNS and SASEGT. The CDR3 contains 14 residues. V gave up 4 bases and J gave up 7 bases; unmatched junction bases: 6. CDR3 amino acids: CASSGQGAGQPQHF. CDR3 bases: TGTGCCAGCAGTGGGCAGGGGGCCGGACAGCCCCAGCATTTT.

The rearrangement links TRBV2 to TRBJ1-5; D is uncertain. V dropped 4 bases and J dropped 0 bases, with 7 bases sitting between them. The CDR3 is 14 residues long. Germline V gives CDR1 SNHLY, CDR2 FYNNEI. The CDR3 nucleotides read TGTGCCAGCAGTGGAGACACTAGCAATCAGCCCCAGCATTTT. This encodes CASSGDTSNQPQHF.

The J gene is TRBJ1-2, the V gene TRBV7-9; 7 bases are a match to TRBD1. V was pared by 4 bases and J by 6 bases, with 8 bases of the junction left unmatched. The length of the CDR3 is 14 residues. CDR1 SEHNR and CDR2 FQNEAQ come from the germline V gene (reference sequence). The CDR3: CASSSIRGENGYTF. The DNA of the CDR3 is TGTGCCAGCAGCTCCATCAGGGGGGAAAATGGCTACACCTTC.

As DNA, the CDR3 is TGTGCCAGCAGTCGACAGGGGGCCCTGAATTCACCCCTCCACTTT. It translates to CASSRQGALNSPLHF. The chain employs TRBV11-2 and TRBJ1-6; TRBD1 matches at 10 bases. The CDR3 totals 15 residues. Germline CDR1 and CDR2: SGHAT and FQNNGV. After removal of 6 bases from V and 7 bases from J, the junction contained 6 bases not matched to a gene.

This sequence joins TRBV5-6 and TRBJ2-1, with TRBD2 matching over 8 bases. J lost 7 bases, V lost 3 bases, and 15 bases had no gene match. The CDR3 covers 17 residues. The V gene's germline CDR1 is SGHDT and CDR2 YYEEEE. CDR3 DNA sequence: TGTGCCAGCAGCTCCCGGGAGCGGGGGAGATTTTTGAATGAGCAGTTCTTC. This sequence encodes CASSSRERGRFLNEQFF. Supplemented by reference TRBV5-6 and TRBJ2-1, the full variable domain reads DAGVTQSPTHLIKTRGQQVTLRCSPKSGHDTVSWYQQALGQGPQFIFQYYEEEERQRGNFPDRFSGHQFPNYSSELNVNALLLGDSALYLCASSSRERGRFLNEQFFGPGTRLTVL.

The chain combines TRBV6-4 with TRBJ1-6; 9 nucleotides line up with TRBD1. Per germline, CDR1 MRHNA and CDR2 SNTAGT. This CDR3 has 15 residues. With 2 bases clipped from V and 9 bases from J, the junction kept 5 bases outside the gene matches. The CDR3 region is CASSDRGQGGSPLHF. The CDR3 DNA reads as TGTGCCAGCAGTGACCGGGGACAGGGAGGTTCACCCCTCCACTTT.

The V and J genes are TRBV28 and TRBJ2-1; 9 nucleotides agree with TRBD2. The J segment lost 7 bases and the V segment lost 5 bases, leaving 9 bases of the junction unmatched. From germline, CDR1 is MDHEN and CDR2 SYDVKM. CDR3 length: 15 residues. For the CDR3, the DNA is TGTGCCAGCAGTACCCTGAGCGGGGGGCTGAATGAGCAGTTCTTC. It yields the protein CASSTLSGGLNEQFF.

This clone showed up just once. This chain links TRBV14 with TRBJ2-1, with D possibly being TRBD1 (6 bases). CDR1 and CDR2 (germline): SGHDN, FVKESK. Deletions cut 2 bases from V and 11 bases from J, with 22 bases between. The CDR3 is 16 residues long. In nucleotides, the CDR3 is TGTGCCAGCAGCCAATACTCACTCGACAGGAGTTGGAAGCAGTTCTTC. This sequence encodes CASSQYSLDRSWKQFF.

V and J are TRBV7-9 and TRBJ1-1; D may be TRBD1 (5 bases). Germline-derived CDR1 and CDR2 are SEHNR and FQNEAQ (reference sequence). This CDR3 spans 16 amino acids. Trimming cost V 3 bases and J 1 base, with 15 bases left between them. The CDR3 coding sequence is TGTGCCAGCAGCTTCTATAGGGACTCTGAGAACACTGAAGCTTTCTTT. It translates to CASSFYRDSENTEAFF.

This clone has only one observation. The chain has TRBV7-2 and TRBJ1-5, with a weak D call TRBD1 (5 bases). Trimming pared 1 base from V and 3 bases from J, leaving 13 bases between. CDR1 is SGHTA and CDR2 is FQGNSA in the germline V gene. CDR3 length: 16 residues. The chain's CDR3 is CASSLGEGRHNQPQHF. The CDR3 nucleotides read TGTGCCAGCAGCTTAGGGGAGGGGCGCCACAATCAGCCCCAGCATTTT.